The clone carrying this T cell receptor beta chain has only one observation. What it recognizes is unknown. Assay used: immunoSEQ multiplex PCR; TCRdb lists only in-frame clones, some missing. This sample has approximately 160,000 clones, with about 92% found just once. The sample originates from a study of T cell responses to AZD1222 COVID-19 vaccine. Study results and caveats: Samples come after the peak T cell response, not at day 14. The study reported that nearly half of spike-specific TCRs target unmutated variant regions. Donors were mostly white British, more females; clonal diversity possibly underestimated. AZD1222 recipients seropositive at baseline numbered only six.

Germline CDR1 is MDHEN and CDR2 is SYDVKM. The junction had 3 bases not matched to a gene; V was cut back by 5 bases and J by 6 bases. CDR3 size: 14 residues. The chain joins TRBV28 to TRBJ1-5; 11 bases line up with TRBD1. The source was peripheral blood, collected on day 0 of AZD1222 vaccination. The TCR comes from an adult in good health. CDR3 residues: CASSPGQGAQPQHF. The CDR3 region has the DNA TGTGCCAGCAGTCCCGGACAGGGGGCTCAGCCCCAGCATTTT.